This T cell receptor beta chain derives from a study of blood T cell repertoires in COVID-19. Study context: The United States, Italy and Spain supplied acute and convalescent COVID-19 samples.

This clone was detected only once. Profiled with immunoSEQ multiplex PCR; TCRdb holds only in-frame clones, not every one. The table includes about 270,000 clones, about nine tenths detected once. In terms of age and location, participants ranged from about 18 to 90 years and lived in about two dozen US areas. Among Cohort 3 donors, those recovered had two negative PCRs, clearance, or symptom resolution. The sequence derives from a woman between 18 and 30 years old who had recovered from COVID-19. Specimen: PBMCs or T cells enriched from blood (not recorded which).

The CDR3 bases are TGTGCCAGCAGCTTTCTACTAGCGGGAGCCGGGCCTTACAATGAGCAGTTCTTC. This gives the protein CASSFLLAGAGPYNEQFF. V gene TRBV5-8 combines with J gene TRBJ2-1, with 11 bases that match TRBD2. V was pared by 2 bases and J by 4 bases, with 11 bases of the junction left unmatched. The CDR3 has 18 amino acids. The germline V gene encodes CDR1 SGHTS and CDR2 YDEGEE.